The 16 T cell receptor beta chains reported below all come from one sample, sequenced in a study of blood T cell repertoires in COVID-19. Method: immunoSEQ multiplex PCR; TCRdb's copy keeps in-frame clones and lacks some. The sample has around 290,000 clones; roughly 88% are singletons. The sequenced sample was PBMCs or T cells enriched from blood (not recorded which). Receptor source: a woman under 40 who had recovered from COVID-19.

This chain joins TRBV19 and TRBJ1-2; perhaps TRBD1 as D (5 bases). This CDR3 spans 15 amino acids. The V gene's germline CDR1 is LNHDA and CDR2 SQIVND (reference sequence). The V end was cut by 9 bases, the J end by 4 bases, with 21 bases between. The CDR3 loop reads CASKPSGYTGYGYTF. DNA for the CDR3: TGTGCCAGCAAACCCTCAGGGTATACTGGCTATGGCTACACCTTC.

The chain uses TRBV28 and TRBJ1-2; D perhaps matches TRBD1 (5 bases). The V and J ends lost 3 bases and 8 bases respectively, with 13 bases between them. Germline V gene lookup returns CDR1 MDHEN and CDR2 SYDVKM. The CDR3 contains 13 residues. CDR3 DNA sequence: TGTGCCAGCAGTTTTCTTGGGGAGGGGGGCTACACCTTC. Amino acids: CASSFLGEGGYTF.

J is TRBJ1-5 and V is TRBV11-2; a possible D gene is TRBD1 (6 bases). The V gene's germline CDR1 is SGHAT and CDR2 FQNNGV. There are 11 residues in the CDR3. Trimming took 4 bases from V and 11 from J, leaving 9 bases between them. CDR3 sequence: CASSSDRTQHF. CDR3 DNA sequence: TGTGCCAGCAGCTCCGACAGGACCCAGCATTTT.

This clone occurred a few times. This chain connects TRBV7-2 to TRBJ2-5; 7 bases agree with TRBD2. Germline CDR1 SGHTA, CDR2 FQGNSA. Losses at the gene ends were 5 bases for V and 4 bases for J; bases not matched to a gene: 10. The CDR3 has 15 amino acids. In nucleotides, the CDR3 is TGTGCCAGCAGCCCGCGGTGGGGGGGAGGAGAGACCCAGTACTTC. It codes for CASSPRWGGGETQYF.

V is TRBV18 and J is TRBJ1-3; D is possibly TRBD1 (5 bases). V lost 3 bases and J lost 6, with 15 bases in between. This CDR3 spans 15 amino acids. Germline lookup yields CDR1 KGHSH and CDR2 LQKENI. The CDR3 DNA reads as TGTGCCAGCTCACCTGATCCTCAGGGCACAAACACCATATATTTT. Its protein is CASSPDPQGTNTIYF.

The chain joins TRBV5-1 to TRBJ2-5, with 11 bases aligning to TRBD2. After removal of 3 bases from V and 5 bases from J, the junction contained 6 bases not matched to a gene. Germline V lookup: CDR1 SGHRS, CDR2 YFSETQ. This CDR3 comprises 15 residues. The DNA of the CDR3 is TGCGCCAGCAGCTCCGGACTAGCGGGTAGTGAGACCCAGTACTTC. Protein: CASSSGLAGSETQYF. Complete variable domain (other parts from reference TRBV5-1 and TRBJ2-5): KAGVTQTPRYLIKTRGQQVTLSCSPISGHRSVSWYQQTPGQGLQFLFEYFSETQRNKGNFPGRFSGRQFSNSRSEMNVSTLELGDSALYLCASSSGLAGSETQYFGPGTRLLVL.

The rearrangement uses TRBV5-1 and TRBJ2-1; TRBD2 matches 8 bases. The CDR3 is 14 amino acids. CDR1 is SGHRS and CDR2 is YFSETQ in the germline V gene. Trimming at V came to 4 bases and at J to 3 bases, leaving 3 bases not matched to a gene. CDR3 bases: TGCGCCAGCAGCCCCGGGGGGGTCTACAATGAGCAGTTCTTC. Translation: CASSPGGVYNEQFF.

The J gene is TRBJ2-2, the V gene TRBV19; 10 bases are shared with TRBD2. The J segment lost 9 bases and the V segment lost 6 bases, leaving 13 bases of the junction unmatched. Looked up from germline, CDR1 is LNHDA and CDR2 is SQIVND (reference sequence). The CDR3 is 16 residues long. The CDR3 region is CASSRLVAGGFWELFF. The DNA for the CDR3 is TGTGCCAGTAGCCGTCTTGTAGCGGGGGGATTTTGGGAGCTGTTTTTT.

The gene calls are TRBV7-8 and TRBJ2-6; 10 bases are a match to TRBD2. CDR3 length: 18 amino acids. V shed 2 bases and J 0 bases; nucleotides not matched to a gene: 4. Germline V gene data show CDR1 as SGHVS and CDR2 as FQNEAQ. CDR3 sequence: CASSLYTSGISGANVLTF. CDR3 bases: TGTGCCAGCAGCTTATATACTAGCGGGATCTCTGGGGCCAACGTCCTGACTTTC.

The CDR3 loop reads CASSLTGVDTQYF. DNA of the CDR3: TGCGCCAGCAGCTTAACAGGGGTGGATACGCAGTATTTT. This sequence joins TRBV5-1 and TRBJ2-3; 7 nucleotides align to TRBD1. V lost 2 bases to trimming and J lost 6 bases; unmatched junction nucleotides: 3. Germline V CDR1 and CDR2: SGHRS, YFSETQ. This CDR3 comprises 13 residues. Filled out from reference TRBV5-1 and TRBJ2-3, the complete variable domain reads KAGVTQTPRYLIKTRGQQVTLSCSPISGHRSVSWYQQTPGQGLQFLFEYFSETQRNKGNFPGRFSGRQFSNSRSEMNVSTLELGDSALYLCASSLTGVDTQYFGPGTRLTVL.

In this sample, this clone turned up once. The CDR3 here is CASSIYGQGNTEAFF. Here the CDR3 DNA reads TGTGCCAGTAGTATTTACGGACAGGGAAACACTGAAGCTTTCTTT. The chain carries TRBV19 and TRBJ1-1, with 8 bases matching TRBD1. The CDR3 has 15 residues. From germline, CDR1 is LNHDA and CDR2 SQIVND (reference sequence). Unmatched junction bases numbered 5, after V lost 3 bases and J lost 2 bases.

This clone is a singleton in its sample. V and J are TRBV7-9 and TRBJ2-7; maybe TRBD1 (5 bases). V was pared by 5 bases and J by 3 bases, with 11 bases between. CDR1 and CDR2 (germline): SEHNR, FQNEAQ (reference sequence). The CDR3 is 13 amino acids. CDR3 loop: CASSLRQGYEQYF. The CDR3 nucleotides are TGTGCCAGCAGCCTCCGGCAGGGCTACGAGCAGTACTTC. Supplemented by reference TRBV7-9 and TRBJ2-7, the full variable domain reads DTGVSQNPRHKITKRGQNVTFRCDPISEHNRLYWYRQTLGQGPEFLTYFQNEAQLEKSRLLSDRFSAERPKGSFSTLEIQRTEQGDSAMYLCASSLRQGYEQYFGPGTRLTVT.

The chain uses TRBV24-1 and TRBJ2-7; 7 bases fit TRBD1. Germline CDR1 KGHDR, CDR2 SFDVKD. The ends lost 5 bases at V and 2 bases at J; junction bases unmatched: 5. The CDR3 totals 14 residues. Written as DNA, the CDR3 is TGTGCCACCAGTGGGCAGGGGGTTCCCTACGAGCAGTACTTC. It is translated as CATSGQGVPYEQYF.

This sequence joins TRBV6-5 and TRBJ1-2; possibly TRBD1 for D (6 bases). Trimming left V 4 bases short and J 4 bases short, with 10 bases between. This CDR3 contains 13 residues. Germline assignment: CDR1 MNHEY and CDR2 SVGAGI. The CDR3: CASSSGTSYGYTF. CDR3 bases: TGTGCCAGCAGTTCCGGGACAAGCTATGGCTACACCTTC.

The V and J genes are TRBV7-6 and TRBJ2-1, with 10 bases matching TRBD2. Germline assignment: CDR1 SGHVS and CDR2 FNYEAQ. Trimming removed 2 bases from V and 4 bases from J; junction bases left unmatched: 8. The CDR3 contains 17 residues. In DNA form, the CDR3 reads TGTGCCAGCAGCTTATTGGTAGCGGGGGGCCTTTACAATGAGCAGTTCTTC. Translating it yields CASSLLVAGGLYNEQFF.

The rearrangement links TRBV7-9 to TRBJ2-7, with D possibly being TRBD1 (6 bases). Trimming removed 5 bases at V and 3 bases at J, with 23 bases between. This CDR3 region has 17 residues. From germline, CDR1 is SEHNR and CDR2 FQNEAQ (reference sequence). CDR3 loop: CASSPPMNVGGFYEQYF. CDR3 DNA: TGTGCCAGCAGCCCACCAATGAATGTTGGGGGCTTCTACGAGCAGTACTTC.